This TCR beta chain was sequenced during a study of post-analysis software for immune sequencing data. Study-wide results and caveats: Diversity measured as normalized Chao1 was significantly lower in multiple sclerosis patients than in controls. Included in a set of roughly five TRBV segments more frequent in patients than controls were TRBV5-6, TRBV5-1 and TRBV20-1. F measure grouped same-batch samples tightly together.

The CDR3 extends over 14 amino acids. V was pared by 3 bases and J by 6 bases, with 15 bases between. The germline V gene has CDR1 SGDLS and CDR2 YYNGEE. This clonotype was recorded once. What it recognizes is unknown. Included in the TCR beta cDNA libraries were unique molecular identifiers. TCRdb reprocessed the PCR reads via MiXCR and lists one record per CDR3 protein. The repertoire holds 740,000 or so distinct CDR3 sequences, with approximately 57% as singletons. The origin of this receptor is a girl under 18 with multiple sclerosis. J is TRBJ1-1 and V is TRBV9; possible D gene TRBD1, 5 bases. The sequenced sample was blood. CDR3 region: CASSGGREGSEAFF. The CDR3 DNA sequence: TGTGCCAGCAGCGGTGGCAGGGAAGGATCTGAAGCTTTCTTT.